This passage covers 12 T cell receptor beta chains from one sample sequenced in a study. Tregs were sorted as CD4+CD25+CD127-/low cells. TCRdb recomputed calls from the 5' RACE reads with MiXCR, one row per CDR3 protein. The table records approximately 9,800 distinct CDR3 sequences, 14% of them present only once. Specimen: Tregs sorted from blood. These receptors all stem from a female donor with breast cancer.

Relative to its sample, this clonotype is medium-sized. J is TRBJ1-1 and V is TRBV7-2, with D hard to call. Looked up from germline, CDR1 is SGHTA and CDR2 is FQGNSA. This CDR3 comprises 14 residues. Deletions cut 4 bases from V and 1 base from J, with 10 bases between. CDR3 nucleotides: TGTGCCAGCAGCTCGTCGGCCCAGAACACTGAAGCTTTCTTT. It yields the protein CASSSSAQNTEAFF. The full variable domain, its missing parts supplied by reference TRBV7-2 and TRBJ1-1, is GAGVSQSPSNKVTEKGKDVELRCDPISGHTALYWYRQSLGQGLEFLIYFQGNSAPDKSGLPSDRFSAERTGGSVSTLTIQRTQQEDSAVYLCASSSSAQNTEAFFGQGTRLTVV.

Note on this clonotype: This may come from a read error, since a much larger clone is one base off. The chain is built from TRBV29-1 and TRBJ2-7, with TRBD2 as a possible D gene (6 bases). CDR1 and CDR2 from the germline V gene are SQVTM and ANQGSEA. This CDR3 spans 14 amino acids. Trimming cost V 2 bases and J 2 bases, with 13 bases left between them. CDR3 loop: CSVESGGAAYEQYF. The CDR3 DNA reads TGCAGCGTTGAATCCGGAGGGGCTGCCTACGAGCAGTACTTC.

About this clonotype itself: A much more abundant neighbour one base away suggests this may be a read error. The CDR3 end shows no conserved phenylalanine or tryptophan, and so a read error is likely. This sequence joins TRBV5-5 and TRBJ1-1; D is uncertain. The CDR3 contains 15 residues. Between the trimmed V and J ends, which lost 4 bases and 1 base, there was a span of 14 bases. CDR1 is SGHKS, CDR2 YYEKEE, per germline (reference sequence). CDR3 in DNA: TGTGCCAGCAGCACAAACACGTTCCGGAACACTGAAGCTTTCCTT. Its translation is CASSTNTFRNTEAFL.

This clonotype is medium-sized in the sample. V usage is TRBV12-3 or TRBV12-4 and J usage is TRBJ2-3; no definite D call. Trimming pared 7 bases from V and 7 bases from J, leaving 9 bases between. This CDR3 spans 11 amino acids. The CDR3 DNA follows: TGTGCCAGCACGGCTACGAATACGCAGTATTTT. Amino acid sequence: CASTATNTQYF.

A word on this clonotype: A single base separates this from a much larger clone, so it may be a read error. The chain is built from TRBV28 and TRBJ1-2; D is unclear. Germline-derived CDR1 and CDR2 are MDHEN and SYDVKM. The CDR3 sequence is 12 residues long. Here the CDR3 reads CASGLSSYGYTF. The CDR3 region has the DNA TGTGCCAGCGGTTTGAGTAGCTATGGCTACACCTTC.

The chain links TRBV10-3 to TRBJ2-7, with D perhaps given as TRBD1 or TRBD2 (6 bases each). The V end lost 7 bases, the J end lost 0 bases, and 16 bases lay between the germline ends. The CDR3 loop spans 15 amino acids. Germline V lookup: CDR1 ENHRY, CDR2 SYGVKD. Written as DNA, the CDR3 is TGTGCCATCATTGGGGAAGGGGGGAGCTCCTACGAGCAGTACTTC. This sequence encodes CAIIGEGGSSYEQYF.

This clonotype has a count of ten or more. The chain carries TRBV12-3 or TRBV12-4 and TRBJ2-3, with 16 bases identical to TRBD2. The CDR3 has 15 amino acids. V was pared by 5 bases and J by 6 bases, with 2 bases of the junction left unmatched. The DNA for the CDR3 is TGTGCCAGCAGTCTGGGACTAGCGGGAGGGGATACGCAGTATTTT. Protein: CASSLGLAGGDTQYF.

This clonotype is labeled large. The V gene is TRBV20-1, the J gene TRBJ2-5; D is undetermined. Trimming took off 6 bases at V and 4 bases at J, with 12 bases between the two ends. Germline lookup yields CDR1 DFQATT and CDR2 SNEGSKA (reference sequence). This CDR3 has 12 amino acids. The CDR3 coding sequence is TGCAGTGCCGGACCCCGGGCAGAGACCCAGTACTTC. This gives the protein CSAGPRAETQYF.

Many counts were recorded for this clonotype. The J gene is TRBJ2-1, the V gene TRBV20-1, with 9 nucleotides matching TRBD1. V was clipped by 5 bases and J by 4 bases; unmatched bases: 6. From germline, CDR1 is DFQATT and CDR2 SNEGSKA (reference sequence). There are 14 residues in the CDR3. CDR3 region: CSASGTGQYNEQFF. Written as DNA, the CDR3 is TGCAGTGCTTCCGGGACAGGGCAATACAATGAGCAGTTCTTC.

CDR3 sequence reads: CAWRKGTSGRGNEQFF. The CDR3 DNA is TGTGCCTGGAGGAAAGGGACTAGCGGGAGGGGGAATGAGCAGTTCTTC. The J gene is TRBJ2-1, the V gene TRBV30, with TRBD2 identical over 16 bases. The CDR3 runs 16 residues. The germline V gene has CDR1 GTSNPN and CDR2 SVGIG (reference sequence). V was pared by 3 bases and J by 7 bases, with 6 bases of the junction left unmatched.

This clonotype qualifies as medium-sized. The chain is built from TRBV6-5 and TRBJ1-5; no clear D gene. V was trimmed by 8 bases and J by 0 bases, leaving 8 bases between them. Germline values: CDR1 MNHEY, CDR2 SVGAGI. CDR3 length: 13 amino acids. This CDR3 is CASARGSNQPQHF. The CDR3, as DNA: TGTGCCAGCGCACGGGGTAGCAATCAGCCCCAGCATTTT.

By sample share, this clonotype is medium-sized. The chain uses TRBV7-3 and TRBJ2-2; 11 bases agree with TRBD2. With 0 bases clipped from V and 4 bases from J, the junction kept 4 bases outside the gene matches. CDR1 and CDR2 from the germline V gene are SGHTA and FQGTGA. CDR3 length equals 17 residues. CDR3 DNA: TGTGCCAGCAGCTTAACGTCAACTAGCGGGAGCACCGGGGAGCTGTTTTTT. The encoded protein is CASSLTSTSGSTGELFF. Combining the CDR3 with reference TRBV7-3 and TRBJ2-2 gives the whole variable domain GAGVSQTPSNKVTEKGKYVELRCDPISGHTALYWYRQSLGQGPEFLIYFQGTGAADDSGLPNDRFFAVRPEGSVSTLKIQRTERGDSAVYLCASSLTSTSGSTGELFFGEGSRLTVL.